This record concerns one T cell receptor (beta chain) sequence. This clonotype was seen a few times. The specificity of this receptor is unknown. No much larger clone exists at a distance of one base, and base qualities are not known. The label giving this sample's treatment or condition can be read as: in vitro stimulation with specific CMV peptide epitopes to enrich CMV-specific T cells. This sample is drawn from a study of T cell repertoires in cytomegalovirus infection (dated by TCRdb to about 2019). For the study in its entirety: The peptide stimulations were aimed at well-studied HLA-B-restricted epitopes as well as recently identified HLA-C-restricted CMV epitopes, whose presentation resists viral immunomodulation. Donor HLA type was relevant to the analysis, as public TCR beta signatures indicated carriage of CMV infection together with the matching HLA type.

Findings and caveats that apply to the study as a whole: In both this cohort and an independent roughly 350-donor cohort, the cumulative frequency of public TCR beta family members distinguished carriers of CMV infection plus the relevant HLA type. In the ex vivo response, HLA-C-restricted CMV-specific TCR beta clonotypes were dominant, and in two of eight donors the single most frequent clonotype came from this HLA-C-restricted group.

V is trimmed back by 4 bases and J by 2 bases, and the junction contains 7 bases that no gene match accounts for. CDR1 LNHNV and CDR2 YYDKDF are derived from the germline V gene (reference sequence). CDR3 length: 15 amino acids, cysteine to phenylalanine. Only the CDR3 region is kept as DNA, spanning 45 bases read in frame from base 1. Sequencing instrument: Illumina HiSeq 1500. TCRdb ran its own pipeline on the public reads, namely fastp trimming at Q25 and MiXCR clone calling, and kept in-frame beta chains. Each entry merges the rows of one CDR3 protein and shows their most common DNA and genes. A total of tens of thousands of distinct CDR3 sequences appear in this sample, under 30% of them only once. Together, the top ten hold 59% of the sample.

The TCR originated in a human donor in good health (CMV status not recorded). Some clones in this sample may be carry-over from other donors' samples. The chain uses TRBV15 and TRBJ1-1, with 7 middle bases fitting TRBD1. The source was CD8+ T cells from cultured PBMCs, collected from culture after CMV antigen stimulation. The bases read TGTGCCACCAGCACCTTACAGGGGATAAACACTGAAGCTTTCTTT. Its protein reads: CATSTLQGINTEAFF.